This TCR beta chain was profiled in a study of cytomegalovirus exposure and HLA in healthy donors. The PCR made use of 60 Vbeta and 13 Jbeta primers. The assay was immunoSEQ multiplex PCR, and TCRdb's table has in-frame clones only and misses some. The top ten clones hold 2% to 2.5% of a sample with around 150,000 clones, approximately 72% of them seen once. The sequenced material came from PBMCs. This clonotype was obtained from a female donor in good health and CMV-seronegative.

The CDR3 loop is CASSLFRGSSYNEQFF. Here the CDR3 DNA reads TGTGCCAGCAGTTTGTTTCGGGGGAGCTCCTACAATGAGCAGTTCTTC. This rearrangement joins TRBV27 to TRBJ2-1, with D tentatively TRBD2 (6 bases). Trimming cost V 3 bases and J 0 bases, with 12 bases left between them. This CDR3 has 16 residues. The germline CDR1 and CDR2 sequences are MNHEY and SMNVEV (reference sequence).